A selection of T cell receptor beta chains follows, all from one sample in a study of T cell responses to AZD1222 COVID-19 vaccine. The protocol was immunoSEQ multiplex PCR, while the TCRdb copy is restricted to in-frame clones and leaves out a portion. This sample has about 140,000 clones, with about 89% found just once. This specimen consisted of peripheral blood, obtained on day 0 of AZD1222 vaccination. The receptors here all came from an adult in good health. The CDR3 runs from the conserved cysteine through the conserved F or W. Each record gives: clone size, J gene, V gene, D gene, CDR3 DNA, CDR3 protein. D genes are given only for firm matches. Clone size is shown for a subset of rows, as once, few, many or a class of expanded clone.

size: .; J: TRBJ1-1; V: TRBV5-1; D: .; DNA: TGCGCCAGCAGCTTGGTGGGGGACACAAACACTGAAGCTTTCTTT; CDR3: CASSLVGDTNTEAFF
size: .; J: TRBJ1-5; V: TRBV5-8; D: TRBD1; DNA: TGTGCCAGCAGTTTGGGACAGGGTTTTCAGCCCCAGCATTTT; CDR3: CASSLGQGFQPQHF
size: .; J: TRBJ1-1; V: TRBV5-4; D: .; DNA: TGTGCCAGCAGCCAATTTTATACCATCCGGGGTGGCACTGAAGCTTTCTTT; CDR3: CASSQFYTIRGGTEAFF
size: once; J: TRBJ1-3; V: TRBV5-5; D: .; DNA: TGTGCCAGCAGCTCACTGACGGTACTCTCTGGAAACACCATATATTTT; CDR3: CASSSLTVLSGNTIYF
size: once; J: TRBJ1-2; V: TRBV4-1; D: .; DNA: TGCGCCAGCAGCCAGGGGGACCGGAACGCTAACTATGGCTACACCTTC; CDR3: CASSQGDRNANYGYTF
size: .; J: TRBJ1-1; V: TRBV28; D: .; DNA: TGTGCCAGCAGTTTTTCTGAACAGGCGAACACTGAAGCTTTCTTT; CDR3: CASSFSEQANTEAFF
size: once; J: TRBJ1-3; V: TRBV24-1; D: .; DNA: TGTGCCACCAGTGATCCGCGTTCTGGAAACACCATATATTTT; CDR3: CATSDPRSGNTIYF
size: .; J: TRBJ1-1; V: TRBV14; D: .; DNA: TGTGCCAGCAGCCGAGGGATGAACACTGAAGCTTTCTTT; CDR3: CASSRGMNTEAFF
size: .; J: TRBJ1-2; V: TRBV5-8; D: .; DNA: TGTGCCAGCAGCTTAATGGCAGGTGGAAGGTATGGCTACACCTTC; CDR3: CASSLMAGGRYGYTF
size: few; J: TRBJ2-3; V: TRBV7-9; D: .; DNA: TGTGCCAGCAGCTTAGCAGGGGGAACAGATACGCAGTATTTT; CDR3: CASSLAGGTDTQYF
size: .; J: TRBJ2-3; V: TRBV6-1; D: TRBD2; DNA: TGTGCCAGCAGTGAATTAGGGGTTGGCGGGAGAGGATTAGATACGCAGTATTTT; CDR3: CASSELGVGGRGLDTQYF
size: .; J: TRBJ1-4; V: TRBV27; D: .; DNA: TGTGCCAGCAGTTTATACGAGGGGGGGAATGAAAAACTGTTTTTT; CDR3: CASSLYEGGNEKLFF
size: .; J: TRBJ1-6; V: TRBV6-6; D: .; DNA: TGTGCCAGCAGTAGAGATTCCTATAATTCACCCCTCCACTTT; CDR3: CASSRDSYNSPLHF
size: .; J: TRBJ2-1; V: TRBV11-2; D: .; DNA: TGTGCCAGCAGCCCCCTTCTGAGCGGCCTTTACAATGAGCAGTTCTTC; CDR3: CASSPLLSGLYNEQFF